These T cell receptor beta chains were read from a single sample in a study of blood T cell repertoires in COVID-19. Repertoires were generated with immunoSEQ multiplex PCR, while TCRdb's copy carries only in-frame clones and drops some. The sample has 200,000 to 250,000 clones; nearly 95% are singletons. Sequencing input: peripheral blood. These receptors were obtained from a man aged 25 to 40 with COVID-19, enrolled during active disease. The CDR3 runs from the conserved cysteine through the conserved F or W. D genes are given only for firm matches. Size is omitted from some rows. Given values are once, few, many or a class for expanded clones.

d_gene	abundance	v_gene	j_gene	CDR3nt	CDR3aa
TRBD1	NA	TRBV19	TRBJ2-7	TGTGCCAGTAGACAGGGGTACGAGCAGTACTTC	CASRQGYEQYF
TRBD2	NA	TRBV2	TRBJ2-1	TGTGCCAGCAGTGAAGTGTCTAGCGGCTACAATGAGCAGTTCTTC	CASSEVSSGYNEQFF
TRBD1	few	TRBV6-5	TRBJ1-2	TGTGCCAGCAGCTACGACAGGGCACCTTATGGCTACACCTTC	CASSYDRAPYGYTF
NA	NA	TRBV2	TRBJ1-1	TGTGCCAGCAGTGAGGACACGAACACTGAAGCTTTCTTT	CASSEDTNTEAFF
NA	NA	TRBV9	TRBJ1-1	TGTGCCAGCAGCGTAGGCTTATACATTGACAGGATGAACACTGAAGCTTTCTTT	CASSVGLYIDRMNTEAFF
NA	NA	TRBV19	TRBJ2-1	TGTGCCAGTAGTGGATGGGCCACTGAGCAGTTCTTC	CASSGWATEQFF
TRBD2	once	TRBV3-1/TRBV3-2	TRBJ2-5	TGTGCCAGCAGCCAAGTTTCTAGCGGGGGGTTGGAGACCCAGTACTTC	CASSQVSSGGLETQYF
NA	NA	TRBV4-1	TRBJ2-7	TGCGCCAGCAGCCAAGATTTTCTATCAGGGGCCGTCGAGCAGTACTTC	CASSQDFLSGAVEQYF
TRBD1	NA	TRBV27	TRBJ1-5	TGTGCCAGCAGTTTGCACAGGGGGGGCAATCAGCCCCAGCATTTT	CASSLHRGGNQPQHF
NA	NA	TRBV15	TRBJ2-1	TGTGCCACCAGCAGGACGACGGGGGGCGCGGTGCAGTTCTTC	CATSRTTGGAVQFF
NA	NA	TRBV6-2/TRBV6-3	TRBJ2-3	TGTGCCAGCAGTTACGGGCCTGAAAGCACAGATACGCAGTATTTT	CASSYGPESTDTQYF
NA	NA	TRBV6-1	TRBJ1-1	TGTGCCAGCAGTGATCTAGGAGGGTTCACTGAAGCTTTCTTT	CASSDLGGFTEAFF
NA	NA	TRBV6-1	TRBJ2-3	TGTGCCAGCAGTGATCAGACTATCACAGATACGCAGTATTTT	CASSDQTITDTQYF
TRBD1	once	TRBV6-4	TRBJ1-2	TGTGCCAGCAGACAACAGGGGGCCCTTGGCTACACCTTC	CASRQQGALGYTF
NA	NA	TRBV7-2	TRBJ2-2	TGTGCCAGCAGCTTAGATATCGGGGAGCTGTTTTTT	CASSLDIGELFF
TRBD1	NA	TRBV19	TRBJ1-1	TGTGCCAGTAGTATAGATCGGGACAGCCCGAACACTGAAGCTTTCTTT	CASSIDRDSPNTEAFF
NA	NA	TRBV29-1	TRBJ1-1	TGCAGCGTTGAAGTGAGGGGGTCGAACACTGAAGCTTTCTTT	CSVEVRGSNTEAFF
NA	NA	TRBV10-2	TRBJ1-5	TGCGCCAGCAGGGGACTATCGAGCAATCAGCCCCAGCATTTT	CASRGLSSNQPQHF
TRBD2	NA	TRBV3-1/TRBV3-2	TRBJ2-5	TGTGCCAGCAGTCCGACTAGCGAGTACCAAGAGACCCAGTACTTC	CASSPTSEYQETQYF
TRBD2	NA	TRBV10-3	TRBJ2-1	TGTGCCATCAGTGAGCCCAAGGGACTAAACCCCAATGAGCAGTTCTTC	CAISEPKGLNPNEQFF
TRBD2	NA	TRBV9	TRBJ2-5	TGTGCCAGCAGCGGACGACTAGCGGGGCTCCAAGAGACCCAGTACTTC	CASSGRLAGLQETQYF
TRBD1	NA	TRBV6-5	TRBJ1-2	TGTGCCCGTTCACCGGGACAGGGCTATGGCTACACCTTC	CARSPGQGYGYTF
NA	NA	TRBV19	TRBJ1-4	TGTGCCAGTAGTAAAGCGGACAGATCAACTAATGAAAAACTGTTTTTT	CASSKADRSTNEKLFF
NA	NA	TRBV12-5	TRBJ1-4	TGTGCTAGTGGTTTGTCGCGGGCCGGTGCTAATGAAAAACTGTTTTTT	CASGLSRAGANEKLFF
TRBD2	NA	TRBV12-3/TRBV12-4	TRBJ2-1	TGTGCCAGCAGTTTGGGACCGGGGGGGCAGTTCTTC	CASSLGPGGQFF
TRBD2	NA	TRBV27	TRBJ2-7	TGTGCCAGCAGTTTAGGGACTAGCGTCTACGAGCAGTACTTC	CASSLGTSVYEQYF
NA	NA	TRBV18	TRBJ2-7	TGTGCCAGCTCACCACTACAGGGTCCCTACTACGAGCAGTACTTC	CASSPLQGPYYEQYF
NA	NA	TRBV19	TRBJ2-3	TGTGCCAGTAGTCTGGACAGTACGCAGTATTTT	CASSLDSTQYF
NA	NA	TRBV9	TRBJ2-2	TGTGCCAGCAGCGACAGGGCCAACACCGGGGAGCTGTTTTTT	CASSDRANTGELFF